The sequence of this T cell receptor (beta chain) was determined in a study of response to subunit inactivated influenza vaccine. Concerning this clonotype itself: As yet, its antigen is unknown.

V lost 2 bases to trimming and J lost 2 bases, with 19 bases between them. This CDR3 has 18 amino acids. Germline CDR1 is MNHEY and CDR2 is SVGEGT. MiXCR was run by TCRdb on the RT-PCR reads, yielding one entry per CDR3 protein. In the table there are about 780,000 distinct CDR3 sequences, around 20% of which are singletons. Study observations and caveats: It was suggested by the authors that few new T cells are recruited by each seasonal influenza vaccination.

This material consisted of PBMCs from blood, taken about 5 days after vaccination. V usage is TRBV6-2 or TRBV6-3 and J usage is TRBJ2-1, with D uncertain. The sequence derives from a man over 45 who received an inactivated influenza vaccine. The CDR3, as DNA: TGTGCCAGCAGTTACGCCTATGTTGATCGACTCCCCTACAATGAGCAGTTCTTC. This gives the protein CASSYAYVDRLPYNEQFF.